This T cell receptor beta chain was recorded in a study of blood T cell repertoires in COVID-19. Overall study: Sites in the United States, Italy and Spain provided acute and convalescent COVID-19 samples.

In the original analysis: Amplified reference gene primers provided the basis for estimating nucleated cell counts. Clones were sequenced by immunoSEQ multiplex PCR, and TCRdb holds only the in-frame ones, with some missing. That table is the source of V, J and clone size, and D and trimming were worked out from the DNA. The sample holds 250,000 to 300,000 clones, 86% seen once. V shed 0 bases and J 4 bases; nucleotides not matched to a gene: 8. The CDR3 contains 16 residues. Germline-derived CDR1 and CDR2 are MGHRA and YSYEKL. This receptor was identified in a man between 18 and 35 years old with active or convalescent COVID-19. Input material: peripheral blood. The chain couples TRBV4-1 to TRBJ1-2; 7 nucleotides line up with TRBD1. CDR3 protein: CASSQEGQRLGYGYTF. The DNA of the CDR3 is TGCGCCAGCAGCCAAGAGGGACAGCGGCTAGGCTATGGCTACACCTTC.